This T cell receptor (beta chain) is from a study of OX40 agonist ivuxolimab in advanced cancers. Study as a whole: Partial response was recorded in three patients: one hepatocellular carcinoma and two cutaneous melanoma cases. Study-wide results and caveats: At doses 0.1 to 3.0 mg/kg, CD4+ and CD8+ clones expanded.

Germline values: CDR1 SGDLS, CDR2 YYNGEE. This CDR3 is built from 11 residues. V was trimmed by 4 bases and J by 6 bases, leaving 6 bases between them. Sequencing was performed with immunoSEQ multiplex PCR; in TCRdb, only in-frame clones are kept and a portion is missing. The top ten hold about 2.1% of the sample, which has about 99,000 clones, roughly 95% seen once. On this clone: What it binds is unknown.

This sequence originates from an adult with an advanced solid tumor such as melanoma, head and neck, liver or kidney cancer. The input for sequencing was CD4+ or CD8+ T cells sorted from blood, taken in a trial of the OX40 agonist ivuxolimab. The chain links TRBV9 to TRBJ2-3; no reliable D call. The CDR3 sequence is CASSSMDTQYF. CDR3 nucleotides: TGTGCCAGCAGCTCCATGGATACGCAGTATTTT. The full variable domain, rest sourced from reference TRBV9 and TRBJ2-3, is DSGVTQTPKHLITATGQRVTLRCSPRSGDLSVYWYQQSLDQGLQFLIQYYNGEERAKGNILERFSAQQFPDLHSELNLSSLELGDSALYFCASSSMDTQYFGPGTRLTVL.